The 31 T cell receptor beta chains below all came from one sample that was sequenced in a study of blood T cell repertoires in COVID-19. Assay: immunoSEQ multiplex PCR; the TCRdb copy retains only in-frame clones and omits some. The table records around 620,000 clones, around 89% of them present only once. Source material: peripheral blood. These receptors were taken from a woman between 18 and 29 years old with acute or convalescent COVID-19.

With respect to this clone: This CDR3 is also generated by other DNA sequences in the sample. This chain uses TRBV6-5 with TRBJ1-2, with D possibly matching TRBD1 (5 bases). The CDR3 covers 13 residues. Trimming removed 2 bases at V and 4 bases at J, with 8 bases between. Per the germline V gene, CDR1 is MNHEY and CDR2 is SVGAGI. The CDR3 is CASSYAGGYGYTF. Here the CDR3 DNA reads TGTGCCAGCAGTTACGCGGGGGGCTATGGCTACACCTTC.

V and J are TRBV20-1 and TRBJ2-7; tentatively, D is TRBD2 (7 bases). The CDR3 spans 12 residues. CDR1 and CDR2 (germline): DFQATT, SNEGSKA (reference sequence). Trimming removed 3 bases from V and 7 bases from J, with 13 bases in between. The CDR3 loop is CSASLGGLEQYF. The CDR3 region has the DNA TGCAGTGCTAGTTTGGGGGGGCTTGAGCAGTACTTC.

CDR3 bases: TGTGCCAGCAGTGAAGTCGGGGGGGATTCACCCCTCCACTTT. Protein sequence: CASSEVGGDSPLHF. V gene TRBV25-1 combines with J gene TRBJ1-6, with D maybe TRBD1 (5 bases). The germline V gene has CDR1 MGHDK and CDR2 SYGVNS. This CDR3 contains 14 residues. V lost 2 bases and J 8 bases, leaving 10 bases between the germline ends.

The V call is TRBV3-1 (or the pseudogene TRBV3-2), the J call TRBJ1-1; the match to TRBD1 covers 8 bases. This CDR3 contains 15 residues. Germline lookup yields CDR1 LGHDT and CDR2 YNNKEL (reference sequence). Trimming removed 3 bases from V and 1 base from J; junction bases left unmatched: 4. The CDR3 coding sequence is TGTGCCAGCAGCCAGAGTGACAGGGGGAACACTGAAGCTTTCTTT. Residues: CASSQSDRGNTEAFF.

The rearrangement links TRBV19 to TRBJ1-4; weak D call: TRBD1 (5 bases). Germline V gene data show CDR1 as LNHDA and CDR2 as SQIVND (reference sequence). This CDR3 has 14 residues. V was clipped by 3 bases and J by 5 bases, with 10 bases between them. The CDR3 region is CASSMIRQNEKLFF. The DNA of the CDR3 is TGTGCCAGTAGTATGATAAGACAGAATGAAAAACTGTTTTTT.

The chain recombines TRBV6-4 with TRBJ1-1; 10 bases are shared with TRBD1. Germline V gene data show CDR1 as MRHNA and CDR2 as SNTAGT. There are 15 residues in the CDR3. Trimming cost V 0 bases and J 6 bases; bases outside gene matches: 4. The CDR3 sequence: CASSDSRDRGSEAFF. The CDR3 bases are TGTGCCAGCAGTGACTCTCGGGACAGGGGTTCTGAAGCTTTCTTT.

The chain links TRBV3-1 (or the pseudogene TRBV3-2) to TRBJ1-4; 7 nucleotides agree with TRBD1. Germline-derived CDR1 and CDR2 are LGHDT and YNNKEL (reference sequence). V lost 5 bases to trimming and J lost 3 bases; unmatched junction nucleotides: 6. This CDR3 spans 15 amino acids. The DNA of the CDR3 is TGTGCCAGCAGCAAACAGGGGCCGGCTAATGAAAAACTGTTTTTT. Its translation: CASSKQGPANEKLFF.

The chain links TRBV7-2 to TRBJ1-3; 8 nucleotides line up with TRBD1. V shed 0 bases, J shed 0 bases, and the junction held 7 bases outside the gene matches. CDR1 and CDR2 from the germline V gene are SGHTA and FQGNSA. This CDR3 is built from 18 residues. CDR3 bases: TGTGCCAGCAGCTTAGCGGTCACAGGGGGAGGCTCTGGAAACACCATATATTTT. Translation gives CASSLAVTGGGSGNTIYF. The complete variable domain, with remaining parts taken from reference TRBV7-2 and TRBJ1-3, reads GAGVSQSPSNKVTEKGKDVELRCDPISGHTALYWYRQSLGQGLEFLIYFQGNSAPDKSGLPSDRFSAERTGGSVSTLTIQRTQQEDSAVYLCASSLAVTGGGSGNTIYFGEGSWLTVV.

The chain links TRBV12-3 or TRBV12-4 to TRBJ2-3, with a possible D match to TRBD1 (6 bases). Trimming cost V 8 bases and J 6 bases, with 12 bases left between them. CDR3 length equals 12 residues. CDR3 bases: TGTGCCAGCGCACAGGGTTTTGATACGCAGTATTTT. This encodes CASAQGFDTQYF.

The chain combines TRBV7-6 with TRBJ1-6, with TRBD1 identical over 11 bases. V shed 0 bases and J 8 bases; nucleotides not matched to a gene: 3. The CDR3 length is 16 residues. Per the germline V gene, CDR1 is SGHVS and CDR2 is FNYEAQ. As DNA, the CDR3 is TGTGCCAGCAGCTTAGCGGCGGGACAGGGGGATTCACCCCTCCACTTT. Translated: CASSLAAGQGDSPLHF.

As DNA, the CDR3 is TGTGCCAGCAGTTACTCGAGCGGTGCAAACGAGCAGTACTTC. This sequence encodes CASSYSSGANEQYF. This rearrangement joins TRBV6-5 to TRBJ2-7, with a possible D match to TRBD2 (5 bases). Germline V gene lookup returns CDR1 MNHEY and CDR2 SVGAGI. This CDR3 has 14 residues. The V and J ends lost 0 bases and 5 bases respectively, with 11 bases between them.

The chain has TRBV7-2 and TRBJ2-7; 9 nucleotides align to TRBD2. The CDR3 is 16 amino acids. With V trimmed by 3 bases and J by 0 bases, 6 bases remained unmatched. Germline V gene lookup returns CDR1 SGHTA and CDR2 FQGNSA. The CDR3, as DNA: TGTGCCAGCAGCTTCCAAGCGGGGGGTTCCTCCTACGAGCAGTACTTC. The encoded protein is CASSFQAGGSSYEQYF.

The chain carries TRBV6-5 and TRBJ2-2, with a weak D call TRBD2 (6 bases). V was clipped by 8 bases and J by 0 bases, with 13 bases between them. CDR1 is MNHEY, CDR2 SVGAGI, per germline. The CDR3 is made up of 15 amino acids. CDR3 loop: CASGPGTPNTGELFF. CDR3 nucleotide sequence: TGTGCCAGCGGACCCGGGACTCCGAACACCGGGGAGCTGTTTTTT.

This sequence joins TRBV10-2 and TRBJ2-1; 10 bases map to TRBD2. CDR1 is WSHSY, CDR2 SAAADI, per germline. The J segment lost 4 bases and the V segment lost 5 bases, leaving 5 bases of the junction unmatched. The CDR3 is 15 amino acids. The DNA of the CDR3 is TGCGCCAGCAGTATCGGGACTAGCGAGTACAATGAGCAGTTCTTC. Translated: CASSIGTSEYNEQFF.

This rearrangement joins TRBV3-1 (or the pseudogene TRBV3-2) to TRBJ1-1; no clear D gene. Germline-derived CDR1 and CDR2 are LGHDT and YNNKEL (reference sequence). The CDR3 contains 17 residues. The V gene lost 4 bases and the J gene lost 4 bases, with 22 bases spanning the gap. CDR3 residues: CASSRQVVGGLSTEAFF. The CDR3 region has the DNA TGTGCCAGCAGCCGCCAAGTAGTAGGAGGGTTAAGCACTGAAGCTTTCTTT.

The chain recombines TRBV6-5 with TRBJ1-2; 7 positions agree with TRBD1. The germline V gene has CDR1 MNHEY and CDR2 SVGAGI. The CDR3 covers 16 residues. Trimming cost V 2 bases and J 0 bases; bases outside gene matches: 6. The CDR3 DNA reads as TGTGCCAGCAGTTACCCAGACAGGGAAGCTAACTATGGCTACACCTTC. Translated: CASSYPDREANYGYTF.

CDR3 residues: CASSVSVRYGYTF. DNA of the CDR3: TGTGCCAGCAGTGTATCGGTGCGGTATGGCTACACCTTC. The chain couples TRBV2 to TRBJ1-2, with D unclear. Germline lookup yields CDR1 SNHLY and CDR2 FYNNEI. The CDR3 runs to 13 residues. The V end was cut by 4 bases, the J end by 5 bases, with 11 bases between.

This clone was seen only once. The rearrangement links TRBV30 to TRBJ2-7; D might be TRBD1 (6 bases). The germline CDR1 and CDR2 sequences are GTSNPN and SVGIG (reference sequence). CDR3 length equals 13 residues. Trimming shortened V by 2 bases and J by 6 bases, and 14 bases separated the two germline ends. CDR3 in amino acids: CAWSYTGLGEQYF. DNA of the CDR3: TGTGCCTGGAGTTATACAGGGCTGGGCGAGCAGTACTTC.

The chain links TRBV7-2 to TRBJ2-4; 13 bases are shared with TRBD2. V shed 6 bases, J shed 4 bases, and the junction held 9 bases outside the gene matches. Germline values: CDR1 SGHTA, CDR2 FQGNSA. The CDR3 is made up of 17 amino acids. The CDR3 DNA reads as TGTGCCAGCAGTCAAGGTGGACTAGCGGGGGTAAAAAACATTCAGTACTTC. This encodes CASSQGGLAGVKNIQYF. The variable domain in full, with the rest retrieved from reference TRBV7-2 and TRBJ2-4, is GAGVSQSPSNKVTEKGKDVELRCDPISGHTALYWYRQSLGQGLEFLIYFQGNSAPDKSGLPSDRFSAERTGGSVSTLTIQRTQQEDSAVYLCASSQGGLAGVKNIQYFGAGTRLSVL.

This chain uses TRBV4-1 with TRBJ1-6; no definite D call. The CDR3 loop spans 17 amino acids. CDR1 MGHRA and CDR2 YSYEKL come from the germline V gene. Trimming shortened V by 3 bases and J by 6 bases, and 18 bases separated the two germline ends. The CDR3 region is CASSQAYIGRGNSPLHF. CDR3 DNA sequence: TGCGCCAGCAGCCAGGCTTACATCGGTCGGGGTAATTCACCCCTCCACTTT.

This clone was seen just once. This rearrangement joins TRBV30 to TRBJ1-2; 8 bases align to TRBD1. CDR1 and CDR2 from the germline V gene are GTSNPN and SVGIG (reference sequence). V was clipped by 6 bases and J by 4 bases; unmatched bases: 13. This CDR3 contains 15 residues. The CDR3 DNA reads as TGTGCCTGTACCTCAGGGGGCAGTCTTGGCTATGGCTACACCTTC. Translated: CACTSGGSLGYGYTF.

The CDR3 loop reads CASSLVLAGGSNTGELFF. CDR3 nucleotide sequence: TGTGCCAGCAGCTTAGTACTAGCGGGGGGCTCGAACACCGGGGAGCTGTTTTTT. The rearrangement joins TRBV7-8 to TRBJ2-2; 12 bases agree with TRBD2. Germline values: CDR1 SGHVS, CDR2 FQNEAQ. J gave up 0 bases and V 1 base, and 3 bases lay outside the gene matches. This CDR3 is built from 18 residues.

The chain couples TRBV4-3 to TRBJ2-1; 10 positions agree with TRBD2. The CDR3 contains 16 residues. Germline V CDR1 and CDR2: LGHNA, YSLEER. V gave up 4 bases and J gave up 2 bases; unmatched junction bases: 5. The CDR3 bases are TGCGCCAGCAGCCGAGGTAGCGGGGGGCCCTACAATGAGCAGTTCTTC. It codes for CASSRGSGGPYNEQFF.

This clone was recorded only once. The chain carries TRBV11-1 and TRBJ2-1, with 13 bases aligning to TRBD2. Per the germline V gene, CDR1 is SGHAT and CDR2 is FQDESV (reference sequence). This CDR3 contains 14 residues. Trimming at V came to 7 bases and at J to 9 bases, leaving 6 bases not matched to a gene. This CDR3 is CASTLRTSGGEQFF. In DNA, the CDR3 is TGTGCCAGCACCCTTAGGACTAGCGGGGGTGAGCAGTTCTTC.

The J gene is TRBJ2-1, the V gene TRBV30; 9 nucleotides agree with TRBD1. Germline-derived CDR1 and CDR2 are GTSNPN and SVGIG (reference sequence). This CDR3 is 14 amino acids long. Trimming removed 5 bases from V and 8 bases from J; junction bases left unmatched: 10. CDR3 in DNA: TGTGCCTGGGCGGCCGGGACAGGGTTCGATGAGCAGTTCTTC. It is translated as CAWAAGTGFDEQFF.

CDR3 loop: CASSSGLVYGYTF. The CDR3 DNA reads as TGTGCCAGCAGCTCAGGGCTGGTCTATGGCTACACCTTC. This chain joins TRBV7-2 and TRBJ1-2; a possible D gene is TRBD1 (5 bases). The CDR3 runs 13 residues. V was pared by 4 bases and J by 4 bases, with 10 bases between. Germline V gene data show CDR1 as SGHTA and CDR2 as FQGNSA.

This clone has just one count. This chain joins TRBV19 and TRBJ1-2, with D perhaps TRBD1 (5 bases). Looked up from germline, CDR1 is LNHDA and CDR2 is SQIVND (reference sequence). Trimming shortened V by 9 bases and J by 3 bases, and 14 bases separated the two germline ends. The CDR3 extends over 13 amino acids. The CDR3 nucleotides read TGTGCCAGCAGCAAGGCGGGGCACTATGGCTACACCTTC. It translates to CASSKAGHYGYTF.

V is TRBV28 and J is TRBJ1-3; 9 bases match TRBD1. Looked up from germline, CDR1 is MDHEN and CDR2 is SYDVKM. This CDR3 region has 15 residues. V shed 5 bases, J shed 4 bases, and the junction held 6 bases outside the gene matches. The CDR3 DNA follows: TGTGCCAGCAGTACACAGGGGGCAGGAGGAAACACCATATATTTT. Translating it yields CASSTQGAGGNTIYF.

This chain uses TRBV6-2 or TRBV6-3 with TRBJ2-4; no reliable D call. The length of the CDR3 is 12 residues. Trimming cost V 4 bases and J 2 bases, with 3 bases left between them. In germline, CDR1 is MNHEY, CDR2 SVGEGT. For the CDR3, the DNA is TGTGCCAGCAGTTCCTCCAAAAACATTCAGTACTTC. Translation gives CASSSSKNIQYF.

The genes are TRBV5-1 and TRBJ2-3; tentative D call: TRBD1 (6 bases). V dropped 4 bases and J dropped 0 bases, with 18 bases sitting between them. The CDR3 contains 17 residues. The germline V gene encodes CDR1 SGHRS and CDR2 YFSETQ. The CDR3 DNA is TGCGCCAGCAGCGCCGGACAGCTGATAACTAGCACAGATACGCAGTATTTT. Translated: CASSAGQLITSTDTQYF.

In nucleotides, the CDR3 is TGTGCCAGTAGTATAATGGACACGAACACTGAAGCTTTCTTT. It is translated as CASSIMDTNTEAFF. The chain couples TRBV19 to TRBJ1-1, with D possibly matching TRBD1 (5 bases). The CDR3 loop spans 14 amino acids. Germline CDR1 reads LNHDA; CDR2 reads SQIVND (reference sequence). V lost 2 bases to trimming and J lost 1 base, with 8 bases between them.